This TCR beta chain was identified in a study of cytomegalovirus exposure and HLA in healthy donors. Study in general: As an earlier analysis found, 150 million to 200 million T cells yielded approximately 100 million unique TCR beta sequences. Points from the study as a whole: The listing of 160 or so TCR beta chains classed them as cytomegalovirus-associated. In most subjects, TCR beta sequences reportedly gave accurate predictions of HLA-A and HLA-B alleles.

Primers included in the PCR were 60 Vbeta and 13 Jbeta primers. Libraries were prepared by immunoSEQ multiplex PCR; TCRdb keeps only in-frame clonotypes and omits some of them. The table records 150,000 to 250,000 clones, 79% of them present only once. As concerns this clone: Its antigen remains unknown.

All the people who gave samples were healthy bone marrow donors. Germline CDR1 and CDR2: MGHRA and YSYEKL. This CDR3 has 15 amino acids. Trimming shortened V by 1 base and J by 1 base, and 10 bases separated the two germline ends. This clonotype was obtained from a young woman in good health and CMV-seropositive. The chain joins TRBV4-1 to TRBJ1-1, with D perhaps matching TRBD1 (5 bases). Sequences were obtained from PBMCs. In DNA form, the CDR3 reads TGCGCCAGCAGCCAAGCAGGGCCAGCGAACACTGAAGCTTTCTTT. Translated, it gives CASSQAGPANTEAFF.